These 18 T cell receptor beta chains were sequenced from one sample in a study of cytomegalovirus exposure and HLA in healthy donors. TCRdb's copy holds only in-frame clones and misses some; the assay was immunoSEQ multiplex PCR. The sample includes about 150,000 clones, just over 85% of them seen just once. The sample comprised PBMCs. The receptors stem from a human donor in good health.

This rearrangement joins TRBV9 to TRBJ1-4; TRBD1 matches at 9 bases. Germline CDR1 SGDLS, CDR2 YYNGEE. With 0 bases clipped from V and 6 bases from J, the junction kept 6 bases outside the gene matches. The CDR3 totals 16 residues. In nucleotides, the CDR3 is TGTGCCAGCAGCGTAGCCTCGGGGACAGGGTATGAAAAACTGTTTTTT. As protein: CASSVASGTGYEKLFF.

The rearrangement joins TRBV29-1 to TRBJ2-7; D is unresolved. Germline V gene lookup returns CDR1 SQVTM and CDR2 ANQGSEA. The CDR3 extends over 13 amino acids. V was pared by 1 base and J by 0 bases, with 7 bases between. The CDR3 coding sequence is TGCAGCGTTGAAGGGCCGTTCTCCTACGAGCAGTACTTC. Encoded protein: CSVEGPFSYEQYF.

With respect to this clone: Other DNA sequences in the sample encode the same CDR3. This chain links TRBV11-2 with TRBJ2-1; D remains unclear. With 5 bases removed from V and 6 bases from J, the gap between germline ends came to 5 bases. This CDR3 is 11 amino acids long. Germline assignment: CDR1 SGHAT and CDR2 FQNNGV. CDR3 sequence (DNA): TGTGCCAGCAGCCTGAGCAATGAGCAGTTCTTC. Its translation: CASSLSNEQFF.

The J gene is TRBJ2-1, the V gene TRBV7-2; TRBD2 agrees at 9 bases. The CDR3 totals 15 residues. Germline V CDR1 and CDR2: SGHTA, FQGNSA. The junction had 6 bases not matched to a gene; V was cut back by 5 bases and J by 4 bases. CDR3 sequence (DNA): TGTGCCAGCAGCCCCCGGACTAGCGCTTACAATGAGCAGTTCTTC. This gives the protein CASSPRTSAYNEQFF.

This chain links TRBV7-9 with TRBJ2-1; 16 nucleotides match TRBD2. CDR3 length equals 19 residues. Germline V gene lookup returns CDR1 SEHNR and CDR2 FQNEAQ (reference sequence). V shed 5 bases, J shed 7 bases, and the junction held 14 bases outside the gene matches. CDR3 DNA: TGTGCCAGCAGCCCTTTCCTTGGGACTAGCGGGGGGGCCGGGAATGAGCAGTTCTTC. Translation gives CASSPFLGTSGGAGNEQFF.

The chain employs TRBV19 and TRBJ1-6, with 7 bases identical to TRBD1. The CDR3 loop spans 15 amino acids. The V gene's germline CDR1 is LNHDA and CDR2 SQIVND (reference sequence). J gave up 2 bases and V 5 bases, and 3 bases lay outside the gene matches. The CDR3 coding sequence is TGTGCCAGTAGTTTCCAGGGGGCCTATAATTCACCCCTCCACTTT. Its translation: CASSFQGAYNSPLHF.

V usage is TRBV4-3 and J usage is TRBJ2-2, with a weak D call TRBD1 (5 bases). This CDR3 has 15 residues. Per germline, CDR1 LGHNA and CDR2 YSLEER. V gave up 0 bases and J gave up 8 bases, with 13 bases separating them. CDR3 nucleotide sequence: TGCGCCAGCAGCCAAGAGGACCAAAACAGGGGGGAGCTGTTTTTT. It encodes CASSQEDQNRGELFF.

The J gene is TRBJ1-6, the V gene TRBV5-1, with 8 bases matching TRBD1. J lost 9 bases, V lost 4 bases, and 9 bases had no gene match. The CDR3 runs to 15 residues. CDR1 is SGHRS and CDR2 is YFSETQ in the germline V gene. This chain's CDR3 is CASSQGTGGVSPLHF. CDR3 sequence (DNA): TGCGCCAGCAGCCAGGGCACAGGGGGTGTTTCACCCCTCCACTTT.

This clone showed up just once. The genes are TRBV9 and TRBJ2-4; 10 bases agree with TRBD1. In germline, CDR1 is SGDLS, CDR2 YYNGEE. The J segment lost 5 bases and the V segment lost 3 bases, leaving 5 bases of the junction unmatched. This CDR3 has 15 residues. CDR3 sequence: CASSGGGTGENIQYF. The CDR3 DNA is TGTGCCAGCAGCGGGGGCGGGACAGGGGAAAACATTCAGTACTTC.

DNA of the CDR3: TGTGCCAGCAGCTTGTCTGGGACTAGGGAAAACATTCAGTACTTC. Protein sequence: CASSLSGTRENIQYF. This chain connects TRBV5-8 to TRBJ2-4; the match to TRBD2 covers 8 bases. Germline V gives CDR1 SGHTS, CDR2 YDEGEE. V shed 1 base, J shed 5 bases, and the junction held 5 bases outside the gene matches. The CDR3 length is 15 residues. The full variable domain, with the rest looked up from reference TRBV5-8 and TRBJ2-4, is EAGVTQSPTHLIKTRGQQATLRCSPISGHTSVYWYQQALGLGLQFLLWYDEGEERNRGNFPPRFSGRQFPNYSSELNVNALELEDSALYLCASSLSGTRENIQYFGAGTRLSVL.

The chain uses TRBV27 and TRBJ2-3, with 10 bases lining up with TRBD2. CDR1 is MNHEY and CDR2 is SMNVEV in the germline V gene (reference sequence). V was clipped by 1 base and J by 0 bases; unmatched bases: 22. CDR3 length: 23 amino acids. The CDR3 region has the DNA TGTGCCAGCAGTTTATATATTGGTGTGGCTAGCGGGGGCTCCACTATCAGCACAGATACGCAGTATTTT. Its translation is CASSLYIGVASGGSTISTDTQYF.

V usage is TRBV20-1 and J usage is TRBJ1-1, with 12 positions matching TRBD1. The CDR3 runs to 11 residues. The V segment lost 6 bases and the J segment 10 bases; nucleotides outside the gene matches: 3. CDR1 is DFQATT and CDR2 is SNEGSKA in the germline V gene (reference sequence). The CDR3 region has the DNA TGCAGTGCGGGACAGGGGGCAGGAGCTTTCTTT. It yields the protein CSAGQGAGAFF.

The genes are TRBV27 and TRBJ1-2, with 7 nucleotides matching TRBD1. The CDR3 has 15 residues. Germline trimming cut 5 bases from V and 5 bases from J; bases unmatched to any gene: 11. The V gene's germline CDR1 is MNHEY and CDR2 SMNVEV (reference sequence). CDR3 region: CASSLGGTGVYGYTF. The DNA for the CDR3 is TGTGCCAGCAGTCTCGGAGGAACAGGGGTGTATGGCTACACCTTC.

V and J are TRBV27 and TRBJ2-7; TRBD1 is a possible D gene (6 bases). Germline V CDR1 and CDR2: MNHEY, SMNVEV (reference sequence). This CDR3 is 14 amino acids long. V gave up 3 bases and J gave up 7 bases, with 16 bases separating them. CDR3 in DNA: TGTGCCAGCAGTTTTCAATCAGGGGAAGGAGAGCAGTACTTC. Protein product: CASSFQSGEGEQYF.

V usage is TRBV5-1 and J usage is TRBJ1-6; D is unclear. CDR3 size: 17 residues. Germline CDR1 SGHRS, CDR2 YFSETQ. V lost 0 bases and J lost 0, with 10 bases in between. The CDR3 nucleotides are TGCGCCAGCAGCTTGGAGCCCCTGAGCTCCTATAATTCACCCCTCCACTTT. Amino acids: CASSLEPLSSYNSPLHF.

CDR3 nucleotide sequence: TGTGCCAGCACCCATCTACTCACAGATACGCAGTATTTT. Amino acids: CASTHLLTDTQYF. This chain connects TRBV5-6 to TRBJ2-3, with D unclear. V was pared by 6 bases and J by 2 bases, with 10 bases between. The CDR3 is made up of 13 amino acids. Germline V gene lookup returns CDR1 SGHDT and CDR2 YYEEEE.

The count of this clone is one. This chain uses TRBV7-6 with TRBJ2-1, with 7 bases aligning to TRBD2. CDR1 and CDR2 from the germline V gene are SGHVS and FNYEAQ. This CDR3 contains 16 residues. Trimming removed 1 base from V and 7 bases from J; junction bases left unmatched: 10. Written as DNA, the CDR3 is TGTGCCAGCAGCTTAGTTCGGCGGGAGCTCGGGAATGAGCAGTTCTTC. Its translation is CASSLVRRELGNEQFF.

The chain has TRBV7-8 and TRBJ1-4, with 8 bases fitting TRBD1. V was clipped by 0 bases and J by 6 bases; unmatched bases: 6. This CDR3 spans 16 amino acids. Per the germline V gene, CDR1 is SGHVS and CDR2 is FQNEAQ. CDR3 protein: CASSLAGTGGYEKLFF. The DNA of the CDR3 is TGTGCCAGCAGCTTAGCAGGAACAGGGGGGTATGAAAAACTGTTTTTT.